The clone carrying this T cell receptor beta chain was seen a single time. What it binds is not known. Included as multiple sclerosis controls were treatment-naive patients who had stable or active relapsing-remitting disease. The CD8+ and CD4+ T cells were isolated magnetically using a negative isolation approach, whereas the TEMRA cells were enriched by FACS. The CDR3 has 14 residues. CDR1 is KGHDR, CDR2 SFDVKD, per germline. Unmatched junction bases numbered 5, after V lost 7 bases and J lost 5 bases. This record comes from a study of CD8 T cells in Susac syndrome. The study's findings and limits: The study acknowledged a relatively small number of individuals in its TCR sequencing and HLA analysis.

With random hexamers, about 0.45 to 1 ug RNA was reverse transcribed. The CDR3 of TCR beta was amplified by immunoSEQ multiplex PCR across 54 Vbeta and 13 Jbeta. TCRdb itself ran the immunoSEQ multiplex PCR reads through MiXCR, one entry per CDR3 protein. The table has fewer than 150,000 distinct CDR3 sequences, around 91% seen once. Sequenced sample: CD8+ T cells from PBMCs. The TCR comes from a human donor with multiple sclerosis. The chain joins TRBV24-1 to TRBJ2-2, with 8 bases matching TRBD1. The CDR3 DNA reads TGTGCCACCAGATCGGGACAGGCGACCGGGGAGCTGTTTTTT. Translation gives CATRSGQATGELFF.